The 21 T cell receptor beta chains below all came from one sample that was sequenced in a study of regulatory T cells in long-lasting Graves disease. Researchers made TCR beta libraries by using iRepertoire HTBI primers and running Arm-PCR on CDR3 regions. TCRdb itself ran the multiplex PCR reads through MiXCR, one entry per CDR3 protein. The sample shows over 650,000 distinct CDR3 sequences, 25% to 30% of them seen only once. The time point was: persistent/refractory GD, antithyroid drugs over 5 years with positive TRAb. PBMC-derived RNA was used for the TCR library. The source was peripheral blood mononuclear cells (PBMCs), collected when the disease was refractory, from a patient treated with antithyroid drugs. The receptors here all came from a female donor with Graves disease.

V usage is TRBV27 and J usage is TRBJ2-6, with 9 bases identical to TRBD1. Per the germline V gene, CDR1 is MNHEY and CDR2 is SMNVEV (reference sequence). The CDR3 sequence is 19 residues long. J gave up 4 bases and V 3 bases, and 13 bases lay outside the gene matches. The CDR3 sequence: CASSLTGGGPSWGANVLTF. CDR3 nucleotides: TGTGCCAGCAGTTTGACAGGGGGAGGCCCCTCCTGGGGGGCCAACGTCCTGACTTTC.

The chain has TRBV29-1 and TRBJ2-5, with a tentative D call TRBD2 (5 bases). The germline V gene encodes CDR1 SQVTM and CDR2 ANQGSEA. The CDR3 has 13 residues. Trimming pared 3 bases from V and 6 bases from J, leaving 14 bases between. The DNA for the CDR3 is TGCAGCGTTGACTTGGGAGCAAGGAAGACCCAGTACTTC. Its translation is CSVDLGARKTQYF. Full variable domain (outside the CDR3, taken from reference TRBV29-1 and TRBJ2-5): SAVISQKPSRDICQRGTSLTIQCQVDSQVTMMFWYRQQPGQSLTLIATANQGSEATYESGFVIDKFPISRPNLTFSTLTVSNMSPEDSSIYLCSVDLGARKTQYFGPGTRLLVL.

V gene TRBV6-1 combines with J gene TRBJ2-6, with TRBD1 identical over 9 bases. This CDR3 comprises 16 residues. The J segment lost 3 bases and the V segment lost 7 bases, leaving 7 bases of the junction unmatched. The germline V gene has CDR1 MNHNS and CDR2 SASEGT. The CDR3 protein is CASNSGQGHGANVLTF. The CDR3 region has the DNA TGTGCCAGCAACTCGGGACAGGGTCATGGGGCCAACGTCCTGACTTTC.

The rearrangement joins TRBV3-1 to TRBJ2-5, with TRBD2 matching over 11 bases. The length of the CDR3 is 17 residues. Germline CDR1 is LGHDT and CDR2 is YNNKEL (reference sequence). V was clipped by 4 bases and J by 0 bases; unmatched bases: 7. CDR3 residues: CASSPHGGLADQETQYF. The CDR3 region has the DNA TGTGCCAGCAGCCCCCATGGGGGACTAGCGGACCAAGAGACCCAGTACTTC.

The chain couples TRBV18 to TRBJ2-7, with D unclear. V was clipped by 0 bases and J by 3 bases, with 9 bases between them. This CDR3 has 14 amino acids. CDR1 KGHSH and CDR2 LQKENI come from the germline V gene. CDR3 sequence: CASSPPRQFYEQYF. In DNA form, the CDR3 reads TGTGCCAGCTCACCACCGCGGCAGTTCTACGAGCAGTACTTC. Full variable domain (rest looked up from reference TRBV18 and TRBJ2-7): NAGVMQNPRHLVRRRGQEARLRCSPMKGHSHVYWYRQLPEEGLKFMVYLQKENIIDESGMPKERFSAEFPKEGPSILRIQQVVRGDSAAYFCASSPPRQFYEQYFGPGTRLTVT.

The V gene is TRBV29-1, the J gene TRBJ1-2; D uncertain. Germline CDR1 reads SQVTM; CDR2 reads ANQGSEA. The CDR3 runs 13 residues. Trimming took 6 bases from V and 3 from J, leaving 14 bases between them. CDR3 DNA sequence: TGCAGCGTCCTCGAACAGACCTACTATGGCTACACCTTC. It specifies CSVLEQTYYGYTF.

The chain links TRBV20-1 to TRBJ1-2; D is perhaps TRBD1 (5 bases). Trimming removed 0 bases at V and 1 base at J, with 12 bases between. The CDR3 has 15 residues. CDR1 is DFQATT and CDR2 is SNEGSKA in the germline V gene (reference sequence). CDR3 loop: CSARDMGPINYGYTF. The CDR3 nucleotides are TGCAGTGCTAGAGATATGGGGCCTATTAACTATGGCTACACCTTC.

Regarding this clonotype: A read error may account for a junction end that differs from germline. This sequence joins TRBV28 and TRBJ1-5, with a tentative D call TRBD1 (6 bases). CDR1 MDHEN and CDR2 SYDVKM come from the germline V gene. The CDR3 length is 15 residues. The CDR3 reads CASKSGRGVGQPQHF. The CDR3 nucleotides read TGTGCCAGCAAGTCCGGACGGGGGGTAGGACAGCCTCAGCATTTT.

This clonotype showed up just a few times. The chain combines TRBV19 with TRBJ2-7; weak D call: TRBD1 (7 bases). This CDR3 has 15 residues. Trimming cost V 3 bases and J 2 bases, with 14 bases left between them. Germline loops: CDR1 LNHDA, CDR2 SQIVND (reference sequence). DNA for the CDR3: TGTGCCAGTAGTATGTCGCGGGACAGAGCCTACGAGCAGTACTTC. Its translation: CASSMSRDRAYEQYF.

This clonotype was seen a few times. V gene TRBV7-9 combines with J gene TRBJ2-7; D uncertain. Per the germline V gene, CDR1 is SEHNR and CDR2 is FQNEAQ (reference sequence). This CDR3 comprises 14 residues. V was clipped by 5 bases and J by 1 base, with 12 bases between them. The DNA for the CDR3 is TGTGCCAGCAGCCAGAGAACATCGTCCTACGAGCAGTACTTC. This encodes CASSQRTSSYEQYF.

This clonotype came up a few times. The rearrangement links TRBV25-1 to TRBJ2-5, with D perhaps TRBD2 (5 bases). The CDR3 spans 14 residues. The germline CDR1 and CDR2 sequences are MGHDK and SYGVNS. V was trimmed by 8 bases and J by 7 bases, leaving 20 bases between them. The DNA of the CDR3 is TGTGCCAGCCGGGAAGACCAACCTTGGGGGACCCAGTACTTC. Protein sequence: CASREDQPWGTQYF. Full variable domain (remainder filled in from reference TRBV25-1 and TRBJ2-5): EADIYQTPRYLVIGTGKKITLECSQTMGHDKMYWYQQDPGMELHLIHYSYGVNSTEKGDLSSESTVSRIRTEHFPLTLESARPSHTSQYLCASREDQPWGTQYFGPGTRLLVL.

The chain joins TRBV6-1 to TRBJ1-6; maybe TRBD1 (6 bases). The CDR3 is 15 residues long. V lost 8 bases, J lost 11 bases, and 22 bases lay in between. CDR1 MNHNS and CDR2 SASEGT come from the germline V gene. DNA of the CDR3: TGTGCCAGCCGAGACTCGGGGACACGACAAGCACCCCTCCACTTT. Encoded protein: CASRDSGTRQAPLHF.

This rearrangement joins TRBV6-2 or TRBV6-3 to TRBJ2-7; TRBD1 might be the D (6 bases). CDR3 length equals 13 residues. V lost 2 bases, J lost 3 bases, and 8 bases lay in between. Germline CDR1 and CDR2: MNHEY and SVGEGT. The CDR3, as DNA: TGTGCCAGCAGTTACGACAGGATCTACGAGCAGTACTTC. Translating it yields CASSYDRIYEQYF.

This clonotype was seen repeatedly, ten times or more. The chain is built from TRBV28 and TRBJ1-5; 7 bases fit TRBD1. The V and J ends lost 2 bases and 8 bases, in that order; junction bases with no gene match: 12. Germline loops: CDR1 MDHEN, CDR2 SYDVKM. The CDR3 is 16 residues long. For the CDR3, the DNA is TGTGCCAGCAGTTTAGTGGGCCAGGGGGTAAGAAAGCCCCAGCATTTT. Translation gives CASSLVGQGVRKPQHF.

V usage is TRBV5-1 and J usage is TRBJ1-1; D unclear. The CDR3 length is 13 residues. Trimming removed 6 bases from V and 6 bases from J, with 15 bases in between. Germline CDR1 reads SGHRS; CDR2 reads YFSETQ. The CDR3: CASNRWVDAEAFF. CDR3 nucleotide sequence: TGCGCCAGCAACAGATGGGTGGACGCTGAAGCTTTCTTT. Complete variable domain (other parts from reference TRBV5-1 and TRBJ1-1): KAGVTQTPRYLIKTRGQQVTLSCSPISGHRSVSWYQQTPGQGLQFLFEYFSETQRNKGNFPGRFSGRQFSNSRSEMNVSTLELGDSALYLCASNRWVDAEAFFGQGTRLTVV.

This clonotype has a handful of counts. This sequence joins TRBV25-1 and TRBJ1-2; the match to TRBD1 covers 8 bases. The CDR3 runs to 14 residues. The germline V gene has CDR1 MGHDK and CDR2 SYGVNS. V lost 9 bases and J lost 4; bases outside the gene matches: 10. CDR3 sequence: CARSARQGRYGYTF. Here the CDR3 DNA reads TGTGCCAGGAGCGCTCGACAGGGGCGCTATGGCTACACCTTC.

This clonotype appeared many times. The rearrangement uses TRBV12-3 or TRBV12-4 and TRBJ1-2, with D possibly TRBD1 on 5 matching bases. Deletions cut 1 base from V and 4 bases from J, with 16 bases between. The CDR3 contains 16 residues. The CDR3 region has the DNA TGTGCCAGCAGTTTAGGTCGCAGGGCCCCCTCCTATGGCTACACCTTC. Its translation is CASSLGRRAPSYGYTF.

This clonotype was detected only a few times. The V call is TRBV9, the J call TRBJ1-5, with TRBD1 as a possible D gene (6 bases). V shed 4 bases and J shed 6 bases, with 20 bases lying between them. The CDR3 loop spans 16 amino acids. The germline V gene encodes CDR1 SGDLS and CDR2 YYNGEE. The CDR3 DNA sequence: TGTGCCAGCAGCCCCGGGGGGGCCCCAATTGGTCAGCCCCAGCATTTT. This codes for CASSPGGAPIGQPQHF.

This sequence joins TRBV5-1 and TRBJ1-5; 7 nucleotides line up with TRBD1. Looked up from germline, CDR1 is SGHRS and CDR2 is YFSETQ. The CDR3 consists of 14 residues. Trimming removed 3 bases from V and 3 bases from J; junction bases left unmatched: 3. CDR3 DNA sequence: TGCGCCAGCAGCTCAGGGGGGGTCAATCAGCCCCAGCATTTT. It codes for CASSSGGVNQPQHF.

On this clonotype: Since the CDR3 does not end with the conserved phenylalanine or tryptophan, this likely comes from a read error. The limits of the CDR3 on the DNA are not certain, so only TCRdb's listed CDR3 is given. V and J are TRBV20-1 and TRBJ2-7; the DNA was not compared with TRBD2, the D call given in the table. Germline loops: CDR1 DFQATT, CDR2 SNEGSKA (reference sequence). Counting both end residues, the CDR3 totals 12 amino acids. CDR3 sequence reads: CSARILSGREYS.

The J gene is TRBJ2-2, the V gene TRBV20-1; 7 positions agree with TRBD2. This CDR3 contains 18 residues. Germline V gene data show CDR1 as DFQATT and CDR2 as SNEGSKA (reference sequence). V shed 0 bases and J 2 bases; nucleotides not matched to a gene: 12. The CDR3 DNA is TGCAGTGCTAGAGATCTCCACGGGAGGACCTCAAACACCGGGGAGCTGTTTTTT. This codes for CSARDLHGRTSNTGELFF.